The entry that follows covers one T cell receptor (beta chain) sequence. Its antigen is not yet known. Per-base quality was not reported, and no clone a single base away is much larger than it. From the cysteine up to the phenylalanine, the CDR3 has a length of 15 residues. CDR3 DNA only is kept here, 45 bases in frame from base 1. From V the trimming removes 4 bases and from J it removes 4 bases, while the gene matches leave 5 bases of the junction unaccounted for. The germline V gene provides CDR1 LGHNA and CDR2 YSLEER. Library generation was performed with the immunoSEQ multiplex PCR assay. DNA from the cultured, isolated CD4+ T cells was subjected to TCR beta CDR3 sequencing. The source study handled its data this way. Non-productive TCR sequences were discarded, and reads were trimmed to the CDR3 region, with only CDR3s of 7 or more amino acids retained. Antigen-specific clonotypes were identified with the MANAFEST web app by comparing expansion in peptide wells against reference cultures. Positive clones required FDR<0.05 expansion versus reference and all other wells, odds ratio above 5, and frequency above 0.1% in two replicate wells. A clonotype was defined as cross-reactive if the clonotype was significantly expanded both in SARS-CoV-2 spike wells and in at least one common cold coronavirus spike condition. CDR3 similarity was assessed by Levenshtein distance using the stringdist R package, and unrooted trees were constructed with ape in R 3.6.1. As stored in TCRdb, this immuneACCESS dataset retains in-frame rearrangements with V and J assigned. A fraction of the clones does not appear; measured against another copy, unresolved V genes explain less than half of the discrepancy, and the remainder lacks a known reason. V and J calls plus clone size are reproduced from that table; the DNA served to infer D and trimming. This sample is represented by tens of thousands of clones; roughly 76% of them were singletons. The ten largest clones represent more than 2% of the sample.

In the ViraFEST assay, PBMC were stimulated with viral peptide pools, and TCR sequencing was then used to find antigen-specific CD4+ T cell clonotypes based on their expansion. After 10 to 11 days of culture, CD4+ T cells were isolated with the EasySep CD4+ T cell isolation kit. Negative nucleocapsid antibody results before and after vaccination confirmed that the healthy vaccine recipients had no prior SARS-CoV-2 infection. Each well held around 1.9 million PBMC cultured in IMDM containing approximately 5% human AB serum, 8 to 10 IU/ml IL-2 and gentamicin, along with around 11 ug/ml peptides. On days 3 and 7, half of the culture medium was replaced with fresh IL-2-containing medium. Each peptide stimulation condition was cultured in triplicate wells unless otherwise noted. PBMC were separated from whole blood using Ficoll-Paque Plus gradient centrifugation and were then either cryopreserved at -140C or used fresh. The overlapping peptide pools covered the spike proteins of SARS-CoV-2 as well as those of the common cold coronaviruses HCoV-NL63, HCoV-OC43 and HCoV-229E. Genomic DNA was extracted from cultured CD4+ T cells with the QIAamp micro DNA kit.

This sample is part of a study of vaccination effects on CD4 cells after COVID-19 (dated by TCRdb to between 2021 and 2022). Regarding the study in general: Two doses of either the BNT162b2 or the mRNA-1273 mRNA SARS-CoV-2 vaccine were administered to participants. SARS-CoV-2 spike-specific CD4+ TCR repertoires were compared before and after mRNA vaccination in COVID-19 convalescent patients and in infection-naive vaccine recipients. The full study included around nine COVID-19 convalescent patients and several SARS-CoV-2-naive healthy vaccine recipients. Cultures from other donors in the study were sequenced with the Oncomine TCR Beta short-read assay on an Illumina iSeq 100.

Paper-wide results and their limitations: In healthy vaccine recipients, vaccine-induced clones were almost all SARS-CoV-2 mono-reactive, with only 1 of 255 cross-reactive with common cold coronaviruses. At late post-vaccination timepoints, both infection-induced and vaccine-induced clones showed marked clonal contraction, consistent with waning T cell responses. The study was limited by a small number of convalescent patients and lacked early post-infection timepoints.

This TCR derives from a human donor who received a COVID-19 vaccine. The chain was built from TRBV4-3 and TRBJ2-1; 9 middle bases align to TRBD1. Sequences were derived from CD4+ T cells from PBMCs cultured with HCoV-229E spike peptides, sampled before COVID-19 vaccination. The cell subset or site label, as the study defines it: HCoV-229E spike overlapping peptide pool stimulation. The CDR3 protein sequence reads: CASSLTTGGYNEQFF. The base sequence is TGCGCCAGCAGCCTTACGACAGGGGGTTACAATGAGCAGTTCTTC.